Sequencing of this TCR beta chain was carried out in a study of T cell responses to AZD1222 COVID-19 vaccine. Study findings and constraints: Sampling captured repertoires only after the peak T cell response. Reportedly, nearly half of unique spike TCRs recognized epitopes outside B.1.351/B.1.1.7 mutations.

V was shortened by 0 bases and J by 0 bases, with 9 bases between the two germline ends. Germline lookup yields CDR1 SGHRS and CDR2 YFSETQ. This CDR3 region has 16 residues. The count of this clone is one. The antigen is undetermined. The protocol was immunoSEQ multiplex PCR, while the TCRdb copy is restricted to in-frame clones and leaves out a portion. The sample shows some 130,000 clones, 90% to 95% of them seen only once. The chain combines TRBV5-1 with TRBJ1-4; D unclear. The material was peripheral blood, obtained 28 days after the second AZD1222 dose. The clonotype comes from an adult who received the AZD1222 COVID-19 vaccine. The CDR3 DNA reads TGCGCCAGCAGCTTGGAAGGCATAACAACTAATGAAAAACTGTTTTTT. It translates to CASSLEGITTNEKLFF.